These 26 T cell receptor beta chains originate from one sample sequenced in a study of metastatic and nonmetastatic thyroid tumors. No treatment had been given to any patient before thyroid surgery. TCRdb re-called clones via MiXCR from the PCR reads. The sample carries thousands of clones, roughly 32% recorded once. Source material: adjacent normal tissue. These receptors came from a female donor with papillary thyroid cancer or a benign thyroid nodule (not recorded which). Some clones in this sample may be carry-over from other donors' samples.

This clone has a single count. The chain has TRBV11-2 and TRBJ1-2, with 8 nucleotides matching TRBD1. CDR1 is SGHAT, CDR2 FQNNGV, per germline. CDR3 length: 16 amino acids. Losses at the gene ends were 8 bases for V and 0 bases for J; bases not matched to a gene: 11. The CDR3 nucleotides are TGTGCCAGCGGCGAGGCAGGGGGCTCCCCTAACTATGGCTACACCTTC. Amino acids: CASGEAGGSPNYGYTF.

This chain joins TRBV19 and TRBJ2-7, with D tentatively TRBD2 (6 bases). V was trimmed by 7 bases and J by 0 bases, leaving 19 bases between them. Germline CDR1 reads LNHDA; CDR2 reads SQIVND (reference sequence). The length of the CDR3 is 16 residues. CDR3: CASTPGTYKDSYEQYF. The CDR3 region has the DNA TGTGCCAGTACACCTGGGACTTATAAAGACTCCTACGAGCAGTACTTC. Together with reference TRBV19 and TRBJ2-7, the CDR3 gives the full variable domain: DGGITQSPKYLFRKEGQNVTLSCEQNLNHDAMYWYRQDPGQGLRLIYYSQIVNDFQKGDIAEGYSVSREKKESFPLTVTSAQKNPTAFYLCASTPGTYKDSYEQYFGPGTRLTVT.

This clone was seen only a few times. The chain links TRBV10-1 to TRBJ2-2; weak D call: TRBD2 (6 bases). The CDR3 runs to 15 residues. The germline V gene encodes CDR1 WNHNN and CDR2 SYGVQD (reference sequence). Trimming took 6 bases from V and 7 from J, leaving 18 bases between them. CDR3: CASSLAGPRGGELFF. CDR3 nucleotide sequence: TGCGCCAGCAGCCTGGCGGGACCACGAGGCGGGGAGCTGTTTTTT.

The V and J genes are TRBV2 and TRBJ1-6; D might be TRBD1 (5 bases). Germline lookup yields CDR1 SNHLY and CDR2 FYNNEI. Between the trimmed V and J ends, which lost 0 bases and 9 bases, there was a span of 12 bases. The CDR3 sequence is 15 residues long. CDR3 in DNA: TGTGCCAGCAGTGAAGCGGACCCTAGGGGTTCACCCCTCCACTTT. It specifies CASSEADPRGSPLHF.

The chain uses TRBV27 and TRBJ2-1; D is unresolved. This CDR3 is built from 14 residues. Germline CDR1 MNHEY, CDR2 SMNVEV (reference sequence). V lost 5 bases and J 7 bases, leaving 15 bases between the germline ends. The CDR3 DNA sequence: TGTGCCAGCAGTCCCCGTCAGGTTCATAATGAGCAGTTCTTC. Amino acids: CASSPRQVHNEQFF.

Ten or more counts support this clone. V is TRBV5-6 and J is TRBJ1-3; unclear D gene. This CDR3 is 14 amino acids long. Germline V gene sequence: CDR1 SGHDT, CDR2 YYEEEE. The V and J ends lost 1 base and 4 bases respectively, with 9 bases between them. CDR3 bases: TGTGCCAGCAGCTTGTGGGAGAGGGGAAACACCATATATTTT. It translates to CASSLWERGNTIYF.

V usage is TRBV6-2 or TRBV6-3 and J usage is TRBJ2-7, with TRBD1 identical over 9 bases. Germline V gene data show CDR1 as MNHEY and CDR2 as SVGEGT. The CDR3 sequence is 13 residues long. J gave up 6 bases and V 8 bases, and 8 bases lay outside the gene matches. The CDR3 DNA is TGTGCCAGCGGGGACAGGGCCCCTCGCGAGCAGTACTTC. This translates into CASGDRAPREQYF.

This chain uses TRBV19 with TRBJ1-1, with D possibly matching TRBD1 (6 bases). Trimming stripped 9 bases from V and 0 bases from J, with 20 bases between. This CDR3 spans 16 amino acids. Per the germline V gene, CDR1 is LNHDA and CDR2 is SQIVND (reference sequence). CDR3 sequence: CASSFVDRTLNTEAFF. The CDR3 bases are TGTGCCAGCAGCTTTGTGGACAGAACCTTGAACACTGAAGCTTTCTTT.

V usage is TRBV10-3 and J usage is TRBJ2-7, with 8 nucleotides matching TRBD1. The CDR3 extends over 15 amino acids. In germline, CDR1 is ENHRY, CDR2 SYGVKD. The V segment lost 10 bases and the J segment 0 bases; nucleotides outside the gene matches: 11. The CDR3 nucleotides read TGTGCCACGGCGCTTGCAGGGGGCTCCTCCTACGAGCAGTACTTC. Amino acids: CATALAGGSSYEQYF.

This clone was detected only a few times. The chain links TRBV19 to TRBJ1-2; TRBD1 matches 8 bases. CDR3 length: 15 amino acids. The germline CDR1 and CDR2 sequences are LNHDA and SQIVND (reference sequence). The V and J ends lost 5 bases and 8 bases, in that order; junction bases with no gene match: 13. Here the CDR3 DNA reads TGTGCCAGTAGTCCCCAGGGGGCTGATGGTGGGGGCTACACCTTC. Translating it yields CASSPQGADGGGYTF.

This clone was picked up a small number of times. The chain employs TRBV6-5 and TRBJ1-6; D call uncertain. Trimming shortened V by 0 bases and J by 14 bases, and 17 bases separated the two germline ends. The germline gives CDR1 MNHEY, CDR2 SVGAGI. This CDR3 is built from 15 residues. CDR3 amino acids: CASSYSRQPGGTLHF. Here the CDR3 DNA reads TGTGCCAGCAGTTACTCTCGGCAGCCCGGAGGCACCCTCCACTTT.

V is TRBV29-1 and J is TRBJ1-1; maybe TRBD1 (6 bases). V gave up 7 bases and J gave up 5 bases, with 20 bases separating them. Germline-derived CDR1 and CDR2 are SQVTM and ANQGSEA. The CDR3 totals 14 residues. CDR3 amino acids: CSGRLQGFGTEAFF. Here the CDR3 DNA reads TGCAGCGGAAGGTTACAGGGTTTTGGGACTGAAGCTTTCTTT.

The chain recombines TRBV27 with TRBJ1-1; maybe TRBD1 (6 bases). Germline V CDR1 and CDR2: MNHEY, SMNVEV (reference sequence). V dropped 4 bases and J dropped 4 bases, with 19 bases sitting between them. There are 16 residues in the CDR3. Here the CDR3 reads CASSSSGVPTGTEAFF. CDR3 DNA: TGTGCCAGCAGTTCTTCAGGGGTCCCTACGGGCACTGAAGCTTTCTTT.

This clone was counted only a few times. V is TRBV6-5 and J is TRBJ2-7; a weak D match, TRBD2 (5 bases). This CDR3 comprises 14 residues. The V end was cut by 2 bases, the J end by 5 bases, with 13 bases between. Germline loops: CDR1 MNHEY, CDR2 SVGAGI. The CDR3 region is CASSYREWSDEQYF. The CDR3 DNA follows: TGTGCCAGCAGTTACCGGGAATGGAGTGACGAGCAGTACTTC.

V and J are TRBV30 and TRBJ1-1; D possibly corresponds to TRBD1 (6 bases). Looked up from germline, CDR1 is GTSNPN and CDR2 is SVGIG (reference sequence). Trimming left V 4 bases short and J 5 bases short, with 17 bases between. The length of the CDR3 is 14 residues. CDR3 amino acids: CAWMSVLGQTEAFF. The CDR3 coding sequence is TGTGCCTGGATGTCTGTTCTGGGACAAACTGAAGCTTTCTTT.

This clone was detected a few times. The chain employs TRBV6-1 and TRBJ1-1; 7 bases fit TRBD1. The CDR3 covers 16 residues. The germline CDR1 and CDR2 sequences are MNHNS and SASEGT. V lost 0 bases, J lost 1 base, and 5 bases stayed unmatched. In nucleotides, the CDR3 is TGTGCCAGCAGTGAAGCGCGGGGACAGTCGAACACTGAAGCTTTCTTT. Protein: CASSEARGQSNTEAFF.

CDR3 loop: CASSFDLYEQYF. As DNA, the CDR3 is TGTGCCAGCAGTTTCGACCTCTACGAGCAGTACTTC. The V and J genes are TRBV28 and TRBJ2-7; D ambiguous. Germline CDR1 MDHEN, CDR2 SYDVKM. Trimming removed 3 bases from V and 3 bases from J, with 6 bases in between. The CDR3 length is 12 residues.

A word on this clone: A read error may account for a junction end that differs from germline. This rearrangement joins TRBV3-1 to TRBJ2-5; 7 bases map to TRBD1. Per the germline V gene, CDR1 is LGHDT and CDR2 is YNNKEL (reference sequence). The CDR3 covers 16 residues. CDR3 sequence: CANSQYLLTGIGTQYF. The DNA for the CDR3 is TGTGCCAACAGCCAATATCTATTGACAGGGATAGGGACCCAGTACTTC.

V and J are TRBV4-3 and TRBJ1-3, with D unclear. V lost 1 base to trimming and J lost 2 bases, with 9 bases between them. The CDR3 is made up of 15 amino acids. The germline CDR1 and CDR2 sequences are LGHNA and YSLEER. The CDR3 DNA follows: TGCGCCAGCAGCCAAGCGTGGAGAACTGGAAACACCATATATTTT. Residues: CASSQAWRTGNTIYF.

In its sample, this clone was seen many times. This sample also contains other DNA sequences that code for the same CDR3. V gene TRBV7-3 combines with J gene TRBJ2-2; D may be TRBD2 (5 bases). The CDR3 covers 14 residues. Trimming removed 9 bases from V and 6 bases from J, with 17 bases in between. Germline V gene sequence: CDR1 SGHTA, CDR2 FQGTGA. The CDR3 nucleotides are TGTGCCAGTCGAGAGGAGGCATGGTCCGGGGAGCTGTTTTTT. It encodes CASREEAWSGELFF.

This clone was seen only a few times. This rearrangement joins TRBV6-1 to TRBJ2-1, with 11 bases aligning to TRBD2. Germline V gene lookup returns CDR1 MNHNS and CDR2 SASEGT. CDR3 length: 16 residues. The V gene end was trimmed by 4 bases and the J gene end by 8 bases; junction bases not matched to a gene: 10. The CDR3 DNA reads TGTGCCAGCAGTGTAACAACTAGCGGGAGTGCCTATGAGCAGTTCTTC. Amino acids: CASSVTTSGSAYEQFF.

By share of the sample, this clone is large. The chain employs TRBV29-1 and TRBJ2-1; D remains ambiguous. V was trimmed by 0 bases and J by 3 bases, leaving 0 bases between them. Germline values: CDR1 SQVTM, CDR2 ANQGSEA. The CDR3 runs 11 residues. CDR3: CSVEDYNEQFF. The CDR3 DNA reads TGCAGCGTTGAAGACTACAATGAGCAGTTCTTC.

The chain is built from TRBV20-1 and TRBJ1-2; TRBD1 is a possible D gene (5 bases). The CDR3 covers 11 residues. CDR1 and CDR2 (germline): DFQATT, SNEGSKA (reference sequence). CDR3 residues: CTGDPHYGYTF. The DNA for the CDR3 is TGCACCGGGGACCCTCACTATGGCTACACCTTC.

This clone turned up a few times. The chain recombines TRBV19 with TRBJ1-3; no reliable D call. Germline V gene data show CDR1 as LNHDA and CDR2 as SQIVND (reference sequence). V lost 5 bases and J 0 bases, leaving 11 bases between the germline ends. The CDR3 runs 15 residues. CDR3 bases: TGTGCCAGTAGTGTAACAGCGAGCTCTGGAAACACCATATATTTT. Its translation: CASSVTASSGNTIYF. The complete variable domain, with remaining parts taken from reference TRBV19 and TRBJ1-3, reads DGGITQSPKYLFRKEGQNVTLSCEQNLNHDAMYWYRQDPGQGLRLIYYSQIVNDFQKGDIAEGYSVSREKKESFPLTVTSAQKNPTAFYLCASSVTASSGNTIYFGEGSWLTVV.

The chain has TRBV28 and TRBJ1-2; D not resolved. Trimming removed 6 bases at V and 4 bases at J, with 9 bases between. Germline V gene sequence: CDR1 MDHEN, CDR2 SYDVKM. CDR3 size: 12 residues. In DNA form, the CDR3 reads TGTGCCAGCAGGGACTGGACCTATGGCTACACCTTC. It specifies CASRDWTYGYTF.

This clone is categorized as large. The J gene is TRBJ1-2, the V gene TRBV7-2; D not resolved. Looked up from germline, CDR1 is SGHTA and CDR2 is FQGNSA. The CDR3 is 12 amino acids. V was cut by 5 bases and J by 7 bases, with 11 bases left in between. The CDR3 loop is CASSIYSGGYTF. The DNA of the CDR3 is TGTGCCAGCAGCATCTATAGTGGTGGCTACACCTTC.